This TCR beta chain comes out of a study of T cell changes during pregnancy in multiple sclerosis. Produced via immunoSEQ multiplex PCR; TCRdb's table is partial and in-frame only. The sample has 90,000 to 130,000 clones, approximately 90% seen once. This clone occurred once. Germline CDR1 reads LNHDA; CDR2 reads SQIVND (reference sequence). Between the trimmed V and J ends, which lost 5 bases and 2 bases, there was a span of 10 bases. CDR3 length equals 13 residues. The receptor comes from a female donor with multiple sclerosis, enrolled in a pregnancy study. The sequencing used peripheral blood, collected in the third trimester of pregnancy. The gene calls are TRBV19 and TRBJ2-7; D perhaps matches TRBD2 (5 bases). CDR3 nucleotide sequence: TGTGCCAGTAGTTCCGGGGTGACCTACGAGCAGTACTTC. It translates to CASSSGVTYEQYF.